Listed below are T cell receptor beta chains from one sample, sequenced in a study of shared clonotypes between healthy human individuals. The data were produced by immunoSEQ multiplex PCR, yet TCRdb's version contains in-frame clones alone and is incomplete. The table records some 200,000 clones, just under 95% of them present only once. Sequencing input: naive CD4+ T cells sorted from blood. The receptors here all came from a woman aged 25 to 39 in good health. The CDR3 runs from the conserved cysteine through the conserved F or W. A D gene is named only where the DNA matches it firmly. Some rows have no size entry. The others give once, few or many, or a class for an expanded clone.

size: NA
J: TRBJ1-3
D: NA
V: TRBV5-6
CDR3: CASSLYEGTRSGNTIYF
DNA: TGTGCCAGCAGCTTGTACGAGGGGACCCGATCTGGAAACACCATATATTTT

size: NA
J: TRBJ2-1
D: TRBD2
V: TRBV5-1
CDR3: CASSLLEGGNNEQFF
DNA: TGCGCCAGCAGCTTGTTGGAGGGAGGGAACAATGAGCAGTTCTTC

size: NA
J: TRBJ2-2
D: TRBD2
V: TRBV27
CDR3: CASSRRTSGRNPANTGELFF
DNA: TGTGCCAGCAGTCGACGGACTAGCGGGAGAAATCCCGCGAACACCGGGGAGCTGTTTTTT

size: NA
J: TRBJ2-6
D: NA
V: TRBV18
CDR3: CASRISPGANVLTF
DNA: TGTGCCAGCCGGATCTCCCCTGGGGCCAACGTCCTGACTTTC

size: NA
J: TRBJ2-7
D: NA
V: TRBV5-1
CDR3: CASSSGNHEQYF
DNA: TGCGCCAGCAGCTCTGGCAACCACGAGCAGTACTTC

size: NA
J: TRBJ2-5
D: TRBD2
V: TRBV29-1
CDR3: CSVEAALAGGETQYF
DNA: TGCAGCGTTGAAGCGGCACTAGCGGGAGGGGAGACCCAGTACTTC

size: NA
J: TRBJ2-7
D: TRBD2
V: TRBV5-4
CDR3: CASSFETSVPYEQYF
DNA: TGTGCCAGCAGCTTCGAGACTAGCGTCCCCTACGAGCAGTACTTC

size: NA
J: TRBJ2-1
D: TRBD2
V: TRBV11-3
CDR3: CASSPSVGGLAANEQFF
DNA: TGTGCCAGCAGCCCCTCGGTGGGGGGACTAGCAGCTAATGAGCAGTTCTTC

size: NA
J: TRBJ2-1
D: TRBD2
V: TRBV9
CDR3: CASSAGGPYSYNEQFF
DNA: TGTGCCAGCTCCGCGGGAGGGCCATACTCCTACAATGAGCAGTTCTTC

size: NA
J: TRBJ2-7
D: TRBD1
V: TRBV27
CDR3: CASSRGQIPYEQYF
DNA: TGTGCCAGCAGCCGGGGACAGATTCCCTACGAGCAGTACTTC

size: NA
J: TRBJ2-1
D: TRBD2
V: TRBV28
CDR3: CASTPWGTSANEQFF
DNA: TGTGCCAGCACCCCATGGGGGACTAGCGCCAATGAGCAGTTCTTC

size: NA
J: TRBJ2-7
D: NA
V: TRBV18
CDR3: CASSPPGGSYEQYF
DNA: TGTGCCAGCTCACCACCGGGGGGCTCTTACGAGCAGTACTTC

size: NA
J: TRBJ2-7
D: NA
V: TRBV27
CDR3: CASSPDSIPPYEQYF
DNA: TGTGCCAGCAGCCCAGACAGTATCCCACCTTACGAGCAGTACTTC

size: NA
J: TRBJ2-5
D: NA
V: TRBV27
CDR3: CASSPGRGETQYF
DNA: TGTGCCAGCAGTCCGGGACGGGGGGAGACCCAGTACTTC

size: NA
J: TRBJ2-1
D: NA
V: TRBV2
CDR3: CASGAWGSNEQFF
DNA: TGTGCCAGCGGGGCGTGGGGCAGCAATGAGCAGTTCTTC

size: NA
J: TRBJ2-7
D: TRBD2
V: TRBV5-6
CDR3: CASSFGTSGRAIYEQYF
DNA: TGTGCCAGCAGCTTCGGGACTAGCGGGAGGGCCATATACGAGCAGTACTTC

size: NA
J: TRBJ1-4
D: TRBD1
V: TRBV11-2
CDR3: CASSVQGEAKLFF
DNA: TGTGCCAGCAGCGTACAGGGGGAGGCAAAACTGTTTTTT

size: NA
J: TRBJ1-3
D: NA
V: TRBV6-5
CDR3: CASSYSRAGNTIYF
DNA: TGTGCCAGCAGTTACTCAAGGGCTGGAAACACCATATATTTT

size: NA
J: TRBJ2-1
D: TRBD1
V: TRBV10-3
CDR3: CAISGTGGNEQFF
DNA: TGTGCCATCAGCGGGACAGGGGGCAATGAGCAGTTCTTC

size: NA
J: TRBJ2-3
D: TRBD2
V: TRBV13
CDR3: CASSLWREGADTQYF
DNA: TGTGCCAGCAGCTTATGGCGGGAGGGGGCAGATACGCAGTATTTT

size: NA
J: TRBJ2-2
D: NA
V: TRBV10-2
CDR3: CASISPRGTGELFF
DNA: TGCGCCAGCATTTCTCCGAGGGGGACCGGGGAGCTGTTTTTT

size: NA
J: TRBJ2-6
D: NA
V: TRBV7-9
CDR3: CASSSGRGDQSGANVLTF
DNA: TGTGCCAGCAGCTCAGGGCGGGGAGACCAATCTGGGGCCAACGTCCTGACTTTC

size: NA
J: TRBJ1-1
D: NA
V: TRBV5-8
CDR3: CASSLQGRRTEAFF
DNA: TGTGCCAGCAGCTTGCAGGGGCGGAGGACTGAAGCTTTCTTT

size: NA
J: TRBJ2-2
D: TRBD2
V: TRBV10-3
CDR3: CAISESIGGRAFPGELFF
DNA: TGTGCCATCAGTGAGTCGATAGGCGGGAGGGCCTTTCCCGGGGAGCTGTTTTTT

size: NA
J: TRBJ2-2
D: NA
V: TRBV6-6
CDR3: CASSRATHGELFF
DNA: TGTGCCAGCAGCCGGGCCACGCACGGGGAGCTGTTTTTT

size: once
J: TRBJ1-5
D: NA
V: TRBV10-2
CDR3: CALDVRSNQPQHF
DNA: TGCGCCCTTGACGTTCGGAGCAATCAGCCCCAGCATTTT

size: NA
J: TRBJ2-5
D: NA
V: TRBV2
CDR3: CASSEFPNGETQYF
DNA: TGTGCCAGCAGTGAATTCCCAAACGGGGAGACCCAGTACTTC

size: NA
J: TRBJ2-7
D: TRBD1
V: TRBV18
CDR3: CASSPRDRDEQYF
DNA: TGTGCCAGCTCACCACGGGACAGGGACGAGCAGTACTTC

size: once
J: TRBJ1-1
D: NA
V: TRBV11-2
CDR3: CASSLGRGPAFF
DNA: TGTGCCAGCAGCTTAGGGCGGGGCCCAGCTTTCTTT

size: NA
J: TRBJ2-7
D: NA
V: TRBV6-1
CDR3: CASSLEQGGEQYF
DNA: TGTGCCAGCAGCCTTGAACAGGGCGGCGAGCAGTACTTC

size: NA
J: TRBJ2-5
D: TRBD2
V: TRBV2
CDR3: CASRKRGGKTSGTQETQYF
DNA: TGTGCCAGCAGGAAGAGAGGGGGCAAGACTAGCGGGACCCAAGAGACCCAGTACTTC

size: NA
J: TRBJ1-5
D: NA
V: TRBV28
CDR3: CASRTPQGNQPQHF
DNA: TGTGCCAGCAGGACCCCGCAGGGCAATCAGCCCCAGCATTTT

size: NA
J: TRBJ1-4
D: NA
V: TRBV30
CDR3: CAWSVDATNEKLFF
DNA: TGTGCCTGGAGTGTAGATGCAACTAATGAAAAACTGTTTTTT

size: NA
J: TRBJ1-2
D: NA
V: TRBV6-5
CDR3: CASSLDGINYGYTF
DNA: TGTGCCAGCAGTCTGGACGGAATTAACTATGGCTACACCTTC

size: NA
J: TRBJ1-5
D: TRBD1
V: TRBV6-1
CDR3: CASSDARTGNQPQHF
DNA: TGTGCCAGCAGTGATGCGCGGACAGGAAATCAGCCCCAGCATTTT

size: NA
J: TRBJ2-7
D: NA
V: TRBV7-8
CDR3: CASSLGRSYEQYF
DNA: TGTGCCAGCAGCTTAGGGAGGTCCTACGAGCAGTACTTC

size: NA
J: TRBJ2-5
D: TRBD2
V: TRBV5-1
CDR3: CASSPGTSGQETQYF
DNA: TGCGCCAGCAGCCCAGGGACTAGCGGCCAGGAGACCCAGTACTTC

size: NA
J: TRBJ2-7
D: NA
V: TRBV28
CDR3: CATTPTMGGTPYEQYF
DNA: TGTGCCACGACCCCTACAATGGGGGGAACTCCCTACGAGCAGTACTTC

size: NA
J: TRBJ2-7
D: TRBD1
V: TRBV5-3
CDR3: CARSSRTGTYEQYF
DNA: TGTGCCAGAAGCTCCAGGACAGGAACGTACGAGCAGTACTTC

size: NA
J: TRBJ2-7
D: NA
V: TRBV7-9
CDR3: CASSFDGVHEQYF
DNA: TGTGCCAGCAGCTTTGACGGGGTGCACGAGCAGTACTTC

size: few
J: TRBJ1-5
D: TRBD1
V: TRBV19
CDR3: CASSRTGVSQPQHF
DNA: TGTGCCAGTAGTAGGACAGGGGTAAGCCAGCCCCAGCATTTT

size: NA
J: TRBJ2-7
D: NA
V: TRBV11-2
CDR3: CASSKAVGEQYF
DNA: TGTGCCAGCAGCAAGGCAGTTGGCGAGCAGTACTTC

size: NA
J: TRBJ1-4
D: TRBD1
V: TRBV5-1
CDR3: CASSLLTQGAGEKLFF
DNA: TGCGCCAGCAGCTTGCTGACTCAGGGGGCTGGTGAAAAACTGTTTTTT

size: NA
J: TRBJ1-5
D: TRBD1
V: TRBV5-1
CDR3: CASSPDGTGGNQPQHF
DNA: TGCGCCAGCAGCCCAGACGGGACAGGGGGTAATCAGCCCCAGCATTTT

size: NA
J: TRBJ1-5
D: NA
V: TRBV6-1
CDR3: CASSEAGGRNQPQHF
DNA: TGTGCCAGCAGTGAAGCTGGGGGGCGTAATCAGCCCCAGCATTTT

size: NA
J: TRBJ1-5
D: NA
V: TRBV18
CDR3: CASSSGVDSNQPQHF
DNA: TGTGCCAGCTCGAGCGGGGTGGACAGCAATCAGCCCCAGCATTTT

size: NA
J: TRBJ1-1
D: NA
V: TRBV5-1
CDR3: CASSLLGGLGTEAFF
DNA: TGCGCCAGCAGCTTGTTGGGGGGCCTAGGCACTGAAGCTTTCTTT

size: NA
J: TRBJ2-7
D: NA
V: TRBV6-1
CDR3: CASVRDPNSYEQYF
DNA: TGTGCCAGCGTCCGAGACCCAAACTCCTACGAGCAGTACTTC

size: NA
J: TRBJ2-7
D: TRBD1
V: TRBV28
CDR3: CASSLSRQGARYEQYF
DNA: TGTGCCAGCAGTTTATCCAGACAGGGGGCAAGGTACGAGCAGTACTTC

size: NA
J: TRBJ1-1
D: TRBD1
V: TRBV5-1
CDR3: CASSFAGGEAFF
DNA: TGCGCCAGCAGCTTTGCAGGGGGTGAAGCTTTCTTT

size: NA
J: TRBJ1-4
D: NA
V: TRBV28
CDR3: CASKQPATNEKLFF
DNA: TGTGCCAGCAAACAGCCTGCAACTAATGAAAAACTGTTTTTT

size: NA
J: TRBJ1-5
D: NA
V: TRBV27
CDR3: CASSFLRGGQPQHF
DNA: TGTGCCAGCAGTTTCCTAAGGGGAGGCCAGCCCCAGCATTTT

size: NA
J: TRBJ2-1
D: TRBD1
V: TRBV14
CDR3: CASSQDLDRDRNEQFF
DNA: TGTGCCAGCAGCCAAGATCTGGACAGGGACAGGAATGAGCAGTTCTTC

size: NA
J: TRBJ1-1
D: NA
V: TRBV11-2
CDR3: CASSLDWVNTEAFF
DNA: TGTGCCAGCAGCTTAGATTGGGTGAACACTGAAGCTTTCTTT

size: NA
J: TRBJ2-7
D: TRBD1
V: TRBV6-5
CDR3: CASSYRQGTTYEQYF
DNA: TGTGCCAGCAGTTACCGACAGGGGACCACCTACGAGCAGTACTTC